The 26 T cell receptor beta chains presented below share a single source sample, sequenced in a study of shared clonotypes between healthy human individuals. Produced via immunoSEQ multiplex PCR; TCRdb's table is partial and in-frame only. The table shows about 2.4 million clones, with roughly 93% occurring only once. Sequenced sample: naive CD4+ T cells from PBMCs. Subset: CD45RA+ positively selected. The receptors here all came from a man aged 18 to 30 in good health. Some clones in this sample may be carry-over from other donors' samples.

The V call is TRBV9, the J call TRBJ2-7; D might be TRBD2 (6 bases). Per the germline V gene, CDR1 is SGDLS and CDR2 is YYNGEE. This CDR3 has 13 amino acids. Trimming cost V 0 bases and J 12 bases, with 16 bases left between them. CDR3 coding DNA: TGTGCCAGCAGCGTAGGGGTGGTGACTAGTGTGTACTTC. It encodes CASSVGVVTSVYF.

The chain combines TRBV2 with TRBJ1-1; no definite D call. Trimming pared 3 bases from V and 2 bases from J, leaving 7 bases between. Germline assignment: CDR1 SNHLY and CDR2 FYNNEI. The CDR3 has 13 amino acids. The CDR3 nucleotides are TGTGCCAGCAGTGACTGGGCTAACACTGAAGCTTTCTTT. This encodes CASSDWANTEAFF.

About this clone: Other nucleotide sequences from this sample produce the same CDR3. The chain recombines TRBV5-1 with TRBJ2-1; D is undetermined. Deletions cut 4 bases from V and 2 bases from J, with 10 bases between. The CDR3 length is 14 residues. Looked up from germline, CDR1 is SGHRS and CDR2 is YFSETQ. This CDR3 reads CASSLSSAYNEQFF. DNA for the CDR3: TGCGCCAGCAGCCTCAGCAGCGCCTACAATGAGCAGTTCTTC.

The rearrangement uses TRBV6-5 and TRBJ1-2, with D perhaps matching TRBD1 (5 bases). The ends were cut back, 0 bases at V and 3 bases at J, with 11 bases in the middle. The length of the CDR3 is 15 residues. Looked up from germline, CDR1 is MNHEY and CDR2 is SVGAGI. CDR3 sequence (DNA): TGTGCCAGCAGTTACTCGCGGGGGACGGACTATGGCTACACCTTC. Translating gives CASSYSRGTDYGYTF.

The V gene is TRBV7-3, the J gene TRBJ2-3; TRBD2 agrees at 7 bases. Germline lookup yields CDR1 SGHTA and CDR2 FQGTGA. The CDR3 is 15 amino acids. V lost 3 bases and J lost 1; bases outside the gene matches: 4. CDR3 sequence (DNA): TGTGCCAGCAGCTTGGGCGGGAGCGGCACAGATACGCAGTATTTT. Translation gives CASSLGGSGTDTQYF.

This clone was found once. The chain is built from TRBV7-3 and TRBJ2-1; possibly TRBD1 for D (5 bases). V gave up 2 bases and J gave up 9 bases, with 14 bases separating them. The CDR3 has 14 residues. Germline CDR1 is SGHTA and CDR2 is FQGTGA. CDR3 region: CASSLGALSGEQFF. The CDR3 DNA follows: TGTGCCAGCAGCTTAGGGGCCCTTTCCGGTGAGCAGTTCTTC. Using reference TRBV7-3 and TRBJ2-1 for the parts outside the CDR3, the full variable domain is GAGVSQTPSNKVTEKGKYVELRCDPISGHTALYWYRQSLGQGPEFLIYFQGTGAADDSGLPNDRFFAVRPEGSVSTLKIQRTERGDSAVYLCASSLGALSGEQFFGPGTRLTVL.

This chain links TRBV11-3 with TRBJ2-7, with D perhaps matching TRBD1 (5 bases). The CDR3 runs 15 residues. Per the germline V gene, CDR1 is SGHNT and CDR2 is YENEEA. Trimming took 0 bases from V and 2 from J, leaving 11 bases between them. The CDR3 here is CASSLESGPAYEQYF. In DNA form, the CDR3 reads TGTGCCAGCAGCTTAGAATCAGGGCCAGCCTACGAGCAGTACTTC.

The chain couples TRBV11-3 to TRBJ2-7; TRBD1 aligns across 11 bases. Trimming cost V 3 bases and J 3 bases; bases outside gene matches: 10. CDR1 SGHNT and CDR2 YENEEA come from the germline V gene. The CDR3 length is 17 residues. CDR3 in amino acids: CASSFRDRGNENYEQYF. CDR3 in DNA: TGTGCCAGCAGCTTCCGGGACAGGGGGAATGAGAACTACGAGCAGTACTTC.

The chain has TRBV13 and TRBJ2-1, with D possibly being TRBD1 (5 bases). The CDR3 covers 12 residues. V shed 3 bases and J shed 9 bases, with 9 bases lying between them. CDR1 and CDR2 (germline): PRHDT, FYEKMQ (reference sequence). The DNA of the CDR3 is TGTGCCAGCAGCTTTGGGGCCAGTGAGCAGTTCTTC. Translated, it gives CASSFGASEQFF.

This chain uses TRBV29-1 with TRBJ2-7; possibly TRBD2 for D (5 bases). In germline, CDR1 is SQVTM, CDR2 ANQGSEA. CDR3 length: 12 residues. V lost 7 bases and J 0 bases, leaving 10 bases between the germline ends. As DNA, the CDR3 is TGCAGCGCCTACGGGAACTCCTACGAGCAGTACTTC. Its translation is CSAYGNSYEQYF.

The CDR3 DNA reads TGTGCCACCAGCAGGCCTCCTGGAGGGGACTATGGCTACACCTTC. This sequence encodes CATSRPPGGDYGYTF. The chain uses TRBV15 and TRBJ1-2, with D possibly matching TRBD1 (5 bases). Germline CDR1 LNHNV, CDR2 YYDKDF (reference sequence). The CDR3 has 15 amino acids. Trimming removed 3 bases at V and 3 bases at J, with 14 bases between.

V and J are TRBV2 and TRBJ1-1, with TRBD1 matching 10 bases. The CDR3 loop spans 15 amino acids. Germline V gene data show CDR1 as SNHLY and CDR2 as FYNNEI. V shed 4 bases, J shed 4 bases, and the junction held 6 bases outside the gene matches. For the CDR3, the DNA is TGTGCCAGCAGTGCCGGGACAGGGGCTCCCACTGAAGCTTTCTTT. This translates into CASSAGTGAPTEAFF.

A word on this clone: This specimen includes other DNA sequences encoding the same CDR3. The chain combines TRBV28 with TRBJ2-7; 8 bases align to TRBD2. V was clipped by 3 bases and J by 4 bases; unmatched bases: 5. Germline V gene lookup returns CDR1 MDHEN and CDR2 SYDVKM. The CDR3 is made up of 14 amino acids. The CDR3 DNA reads TGTGCCAGCAGTTTTTCGGGAGGGCCATACGAGCAGTACTTC. The encoded protein is CASSFSGGPYEQYF.

The chain employs TRBV11-2 and TRBJ2-5, with D maybe TRBD2 (5 bases). The germline V gene has CDR1 SGHAT and CDR2 FQNNGV. Trimming pared 1 base from V and 4 bases from J, leaving 10 bases between. This CDR3 has 14 amino acids. CDR3 residues: CASSLARVGETQYF. In DNA form, the CDR3 reads TGTGCCAGCAGCTTAGCGCGGGTGGGAGAGACCCAGTACTTC. The variable domain in full, with the rest retrieved from reference TRBV11-2 and TRBJ2-5, is EAGVAQSPRYKIIEKRQSVAFWCNPISGHATLYWYQQILGQGPKLLIQFQNNGVVDDSQLPKDRFSAERLKGVDSTLKIQPAKLEDSAVYLCASSLARVGETQYFGPGTRLLVL.

This clone was recorded only once. The chain is built from TRBV5-4 and TRBJ2-5; 7 bases are shared with TRBD1. Germline trimming cut 3 bases from V and 5 bases from J; bases unmatched to any gene: 7. This CDR3 spans 14 amino acids. The germline gives CDR1 SGHNT, CDR2 YYREEE (reference sequence). As DNA, the CDR3 is TGTGCCAGCAGCTCGGCAGACAGGGTGGAGACCCAGTACTTC. Translation: CASSSADRVETQYF.

In the case of this clone: Other DNA sequences in the same sample also yield this CDR3. The chain recombines TRBV28 with TRBJ2-5, with a tentative D call TRBD2 (5 bases). V shed 5 bases and J shed 5 bases, with 12 bases lying between them. The CDR3 has 13 amino acids. Germline V lookup: CDR1 MDHEN, CDR2 SYDVKM. CDR3 protein: CASSRGREETQYF. As DNA, the CDR3 is TGTGCCAGCAGTCGGGGAAGGGAGGAGACCCAGTACTTC.

The chain uses TRBV5-5 and TRBJ1-1, with D unclear. The germline V and J ends were trimmed by 2 bases and 5 bases, with 16 bases remaining between them. Germline V gene sequence: CDR1 SGHKS, CDR2 YYEKEE (reference sequence). The CDR3 has 15 amino acids. CDR3 in amino acids: CASSLTRGGHTEAFF. The CDR3 DNA reads TGTGCCAGCAGCTTAACCCGAGGAGGGCATACTGAAGCTTTCTTT.

In this sample, this clone turned up once. The chain links TRBV5-6 to TRBJ2-1; TRBD2 agrees at 7 bases. Germline CDR1 is SGHDT and CDR2 is YYEEEE. The CDR3 contains 16 residues. Germline trimming cut 0 bases from V and 1 base from J; bases unmatched to any gene: 4. The CDR3 DNA reads TGTGCCAGCAGCTTGGGTTTGGGAGGGTCCTACAATGAGCAGTTCTTC. Amino acids: CASSLGLGGSYNEQFF. The full variable domain, with the rest looked up from reference TRBV5-6 and TRBJ2-1, is DAGVTQSPTHLIKTRGQQVTLRCSPKSGHDTVSWYQQALGQGPQFIFQYYEEEERQRGNFPDRFSGHQFPNYSSELNVNALLLGDSALYLCASSLGLGGSYNEQFFGPGTRLTVL.

This clone was detected only a few times. V and J are TRBV9 and TRBJ1-1; 7 nucleotides agree with TRBD1. The germline V gene encodes CDR1 SGDLS and CDR2 YYNGEE. Trimming took 2 bases from V and 4 from J; bases not matched to a gene: 2. The CDR3 is 13 amino acids. CDR3 DNA: TGTGCCAGCAGCGTGACAGGGTTCACTGAAGCTTTCTTT. Translation: CASSVTGFTEAFF.

V usage is TRBV5-5 and J usage is TRBJ2-6, with 9 bases lining up with TRBD1. This CDR3 spans 17 amino acids. Per the germline V gene, CDR1 is SGHKS and CDR2 is YYEKEE (reference sequence). V gave up 5 bases and J gave up 2 bases; unmatched junction bases: 8. The CDR3 loop is CASRLAGTGTGANVLTF. The CDR3 nucleotides are TGTGCCAGCAGGCTCGCCGGGACAGGGACTGGGGCCAACGTCCTGACTTTC.

This chain joins TRBV5-1 and TRBJ2-3; D is uncertain. Germline-derived CDR1 and CDR2 are SGHRS and YFSETQ. The CDR3 sequence is 14 residues long. Trimming cost V 1 base and J 3 bases, with 9 bases left between them. Here the CDR3 DNA reads TGCGCCAGCAGCTTGTCATGGCAGACAGATACGCAGTATTTT. Translated, it gives CASSLSWQTDTQYF.

With respect to this clone: This CDR3 is also generated by other DNA sequences in the sample. J is TRBJ2-5 and V is TRBV28; no definite D call. Germline V lookup: CDR1 MDHEN, CDR2 SYDVKM. This CDR3 has 14 amino acids. Deletions cut 5 bases from V and 4 bases from J, with 14 bases between. The CDR3 reads CASSLPRDGETQYF. The CDR3 nucleotides are TGTGCCAGCAGTCTCCCAAGGGATGGAGAGACCCAGTACTTC.

CDR3 DNA sequence: TGTGCCAGCAGCCCCGGGACAGGGGGCGTGGAGACCCAGTACTTC. Translating gives CASSPGTGGVETQYF. The chain couples TRBV7-3 to TRBJ2-5, with TRBD1 matching 12 bases. Losses at the gene ends were 5 bases for V and 5 bases for J; bases not matched to a gene: 6. Germline V gives CDR1 SGHTA, CDR2 FQGTGA. The length of the CDR3 is 15 residues. The variable domain in full, completed from reference TRBV7-3 and TRBJ2-5, reads GAGVSQTPSNKVTEKGKYVELRCDPISGHTALYWYRQSLGQGPEFLIYFQGTGAADDSGLPNDRFFAVRPEGSVSTLKIQRTERGDSAVYLCASSPGTGGVETQYFGPGTRLLVL.

This rearrangement joins TRBV7-2 to TRBJ2-7, with 13 bases lining up with TRBD2. Trimming took 5 bases from V and 5 from J; bases not matched to a gene: 6. The CDR3 runs to 15 residues. Per the germline V gene, CDR1 is SGHTA and CDR2 is FQGNSA. The CDR3 DNA is TGTGCCAGCAGCGTCACTAGCGGGAGGGCCCACGAGCAGTACTTC. Protein sequence: CASSVTSGRAHEQYF.

The CDR3 region has the DNA TGTGCCAGCAGTGTCGATCGGTCCCCCTATGGCTACACCTTC. Its translation is CASSVDRSPYGYTF. This chain links TRBV6-1 with TRBJ1-2; D is ambiguous. The V end lost 4 bases, the J end lost 4 bases, and 13 bases lay between the germline ends. Germline V CDR1 and CDR2: MNHNS, SASEGT. The CDR3 spans 14 residues.

The chain couples TRBV6-1 to TRBJ2-5, with TRBD2 identical over 7 bases. This CDR3 contains 17 residues. Losses at the gene ends were 0 bases for V and 1 base for J; bases not matched to a gene: 8. Germline V gene data show CDR1 as MNHNS and CDR2 as SASEGT. CDR3 sequence reads: CASSEAVLGTTQETQYF. CDR3 coding DNA: TGTGCCAGCAGTGAAGCGGTCTTGGGGACTACCCAAGAGACCCAGTACTTC.